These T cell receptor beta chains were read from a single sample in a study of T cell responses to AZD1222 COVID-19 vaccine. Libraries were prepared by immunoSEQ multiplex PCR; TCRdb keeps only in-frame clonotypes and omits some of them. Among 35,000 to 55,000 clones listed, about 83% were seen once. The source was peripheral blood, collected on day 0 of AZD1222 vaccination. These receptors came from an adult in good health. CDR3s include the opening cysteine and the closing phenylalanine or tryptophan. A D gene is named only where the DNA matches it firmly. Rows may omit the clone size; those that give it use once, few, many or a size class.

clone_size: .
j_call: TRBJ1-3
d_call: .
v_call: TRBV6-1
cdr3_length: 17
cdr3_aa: CASSEYVGSGSGNTIYF
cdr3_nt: TGTGCCAGCAGTGAATATGTGGGGAGTGGGTCTGGAAACACCATATATTTT

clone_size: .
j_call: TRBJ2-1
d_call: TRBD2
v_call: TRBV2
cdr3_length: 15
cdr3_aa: CASSQGLAGGHEQFF
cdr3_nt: TGTGCCAGCAGTCAGGGACTAGCGGGAGGGCATGAGCAGTTCTTC

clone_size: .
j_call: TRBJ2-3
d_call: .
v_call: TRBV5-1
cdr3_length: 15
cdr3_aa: CASSSDRSSTDTQYF
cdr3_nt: TGCGCCAGCAGCTCGGACCGTAGTAGCACAGATACGCAGTATTTT

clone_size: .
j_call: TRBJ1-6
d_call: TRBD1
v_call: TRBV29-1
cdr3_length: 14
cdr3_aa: CSVRTGGDNSPLHF
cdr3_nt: TGCAGCGTTCGGACAGGGGGGGATAATTCACCCCTCCACTTT

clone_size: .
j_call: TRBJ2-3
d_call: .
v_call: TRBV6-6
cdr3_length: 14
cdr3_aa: CASTKPGVTDTQYF
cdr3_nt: TGTGCCAGCACCAAGCCCGGGGTGACAGATACGCAGTATTTT

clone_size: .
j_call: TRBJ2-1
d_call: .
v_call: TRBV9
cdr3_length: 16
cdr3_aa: CASSVGDGPTYNEQFF
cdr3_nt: TGTGCCAGCAGCGTAGGGGACGGTCCCACTTACAATGAGCAGTTCTTC

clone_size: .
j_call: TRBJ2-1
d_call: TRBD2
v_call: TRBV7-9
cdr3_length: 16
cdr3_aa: CASSPTSGSFYNEQFF
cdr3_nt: TGTGCCAGCAGCCCCACTAGCGGGAGCTTCTACAATGAGCAGTTCTTC

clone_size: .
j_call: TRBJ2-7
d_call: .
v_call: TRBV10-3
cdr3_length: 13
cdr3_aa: CAISQGADGEQYF
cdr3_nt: TGTGCCATCAGTCAGGGTGCCGACGGGGAGCAGTACTTC

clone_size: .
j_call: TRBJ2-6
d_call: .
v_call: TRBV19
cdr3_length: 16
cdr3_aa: CASSIDQRWGANVLTF
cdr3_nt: TGTGCCAGTAGTATAGATCAACGGTGGGGGGCCAACGTCCTGACTTTC

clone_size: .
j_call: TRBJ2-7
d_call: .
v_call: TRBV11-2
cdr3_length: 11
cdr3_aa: CASSLGVEQYF
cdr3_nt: TGTGCCAGCAGCTTAGGGGTTGAGCAGTACTTC

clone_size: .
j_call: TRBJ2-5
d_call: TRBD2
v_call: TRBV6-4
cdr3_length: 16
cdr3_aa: CASSDSLAGGRETQYF
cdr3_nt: TGTGCCAGCAGTGACTCCCTAGCGGGGGGGCGTGAGACCCAGTACTTC

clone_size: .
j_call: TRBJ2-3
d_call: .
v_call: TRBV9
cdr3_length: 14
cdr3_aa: CASSVGGLPDTQYF
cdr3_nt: TGTGCCAGCAGCGTAGGGGGTTTGCCAGATACGCAGTATTTT

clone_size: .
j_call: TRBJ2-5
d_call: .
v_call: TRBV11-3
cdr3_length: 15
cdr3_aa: CASSQRSGPQETQYF
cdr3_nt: TGTGCCAGCAGCCAGAGGTCAGGGCCTCAAGAGACCCAGTACTTC

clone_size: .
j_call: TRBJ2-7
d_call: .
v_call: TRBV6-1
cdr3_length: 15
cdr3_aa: CASSESPGAAYEQYF
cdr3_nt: TGTGCCAGCAGTGAATCCCCAGGGGCGGCCTACGAGCAGTACTTC

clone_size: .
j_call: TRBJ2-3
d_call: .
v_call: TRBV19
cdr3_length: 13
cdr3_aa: CASTHGGPDTQYF
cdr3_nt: TGTGCCAGTACCCACGGGGGGCCGGATACGCAGTATTTT

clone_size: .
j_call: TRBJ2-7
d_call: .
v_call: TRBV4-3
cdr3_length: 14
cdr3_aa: CASSHLDGSYEQYF
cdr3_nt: TGCGCCAGCAGCCACCTTGACGGTTCCTACGAGCAGTACTTC

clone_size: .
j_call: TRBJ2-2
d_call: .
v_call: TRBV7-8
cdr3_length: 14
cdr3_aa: CASSRGHLDGELFF
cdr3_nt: TGTGCCAGCAGCCGAGGTCACCTAGACGGGGAGCTGTTTTTT

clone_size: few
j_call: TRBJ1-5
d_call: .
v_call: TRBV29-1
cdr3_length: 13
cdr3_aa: CSVQGPPNQPQHF
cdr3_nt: TGCAGCGTCCAAGGCCCCCCCAATCAGCCCCAGCATTTT

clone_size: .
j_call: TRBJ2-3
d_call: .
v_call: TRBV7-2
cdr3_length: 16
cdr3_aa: CASSYTANGGTDTQYF
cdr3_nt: TGTGCCAGCAGCTATACTGCAAACGGGGGCACAGATACGCAGTATTTT

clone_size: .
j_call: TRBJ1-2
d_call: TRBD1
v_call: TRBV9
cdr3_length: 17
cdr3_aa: CASSVDGRTGGAGGYTF
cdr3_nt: TGTGCCAGCAGCGTAGATGGCCGGACAGGGGGCGCAGGCGGCTACACCTTC

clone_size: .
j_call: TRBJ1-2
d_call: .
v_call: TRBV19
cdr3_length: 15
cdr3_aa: CASSDLPAGFYGYTF
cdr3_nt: TGTGCCAGTAGTGACCTCCCCGCAGGTTTCTATGGCTACACCTTC

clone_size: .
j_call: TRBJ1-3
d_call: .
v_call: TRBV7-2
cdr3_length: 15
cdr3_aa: CASSLDAGYGNTIYF
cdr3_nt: TGTGCCAGCAGCTTAGATGCAGGTTATGGAAACACCATATATTTT

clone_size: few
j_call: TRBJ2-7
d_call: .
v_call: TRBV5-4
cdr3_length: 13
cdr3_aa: CASSLERGYEQYF
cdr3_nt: TGTGCCAGCAGCTTGGAGAGAGGCTACGAGCAGTACTTC

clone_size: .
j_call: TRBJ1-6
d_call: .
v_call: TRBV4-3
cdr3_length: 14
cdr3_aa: CASSQSFGVSPLHF
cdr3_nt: TGCGCCAGCAGCCAAAGTTTCGGGGTTTCACCCCTCCACTTT

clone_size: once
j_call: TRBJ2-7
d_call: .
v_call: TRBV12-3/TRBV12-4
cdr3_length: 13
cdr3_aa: CASSLIGRGEQYF
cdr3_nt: TGTGCCAGCAGTTTAATAGGGAGAGGCGAGCAGTACTTC

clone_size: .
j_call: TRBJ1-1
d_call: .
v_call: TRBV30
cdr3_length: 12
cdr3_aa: CALRRKNTEAFF
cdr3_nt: TGTGCCCTCCGGAGGAAGAACACTGAAGCTTTCTTT

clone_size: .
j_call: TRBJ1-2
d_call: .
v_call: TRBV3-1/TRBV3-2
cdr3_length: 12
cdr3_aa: CASSQGVYGYTF
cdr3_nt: TGTGCCAGCAGCCAAGGAGTTTATGGCTACACCTTC

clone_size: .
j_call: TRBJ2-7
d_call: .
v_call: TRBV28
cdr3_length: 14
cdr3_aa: CASNARDTVFEQYF
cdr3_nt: TGTGCCAGCAACGCCCGGGACACTGTTTTCGAGCAGTACTTC

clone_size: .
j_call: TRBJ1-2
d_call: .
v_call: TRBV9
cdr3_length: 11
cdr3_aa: CASEGQRGYTF
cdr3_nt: TGTGCCTCCGAGGGGCAGCGGGGCTACACCTTC

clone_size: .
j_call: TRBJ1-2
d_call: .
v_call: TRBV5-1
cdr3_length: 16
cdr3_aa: CASSWPRGEDNYGYTF
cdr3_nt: TGCGCCAGCAGCTGGCCCCGGGGTGAGGATAACTATGGCTACACCTTC

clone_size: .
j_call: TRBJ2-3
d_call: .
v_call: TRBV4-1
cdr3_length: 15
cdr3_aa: CASSPRDGLTDTQYF
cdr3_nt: TGCGCCAGCAGCCCCAGGGACGGACTCACAGATACGCAGTATTTT

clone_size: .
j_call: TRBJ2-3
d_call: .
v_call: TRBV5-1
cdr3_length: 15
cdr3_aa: CASPRTGIGTDTQYF
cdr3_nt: TGCGCCAGCCCGAGAACAGGGATCGGTACAGATACGCAGTATTTT

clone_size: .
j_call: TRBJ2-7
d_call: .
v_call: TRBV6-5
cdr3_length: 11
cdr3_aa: CASGQGYEQYF
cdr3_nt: TGTGCCAGCGGGCAGGGCTACGAGCAGTACTTC

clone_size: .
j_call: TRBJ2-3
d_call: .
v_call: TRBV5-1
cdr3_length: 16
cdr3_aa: CASSLASDLYTDTQYF
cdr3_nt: TGCGCCAGCAGCTTGGCTTCGGACCTGTACACAGATACGCAGTATTTT

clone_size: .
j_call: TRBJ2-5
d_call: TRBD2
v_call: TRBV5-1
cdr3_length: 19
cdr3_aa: CASSLSTSGSSGGQETQYF
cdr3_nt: TGCGCCAGCAGCTTGTCGACTAGCGGGAGTTCAGGTGGCCAAGAGACCCAGTACTTC

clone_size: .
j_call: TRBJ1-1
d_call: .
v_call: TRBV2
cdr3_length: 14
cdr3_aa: CASRTNRMNTEAFF
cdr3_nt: TGTGCCAGCAGGACAAATCGGATGAACACTGAAGCTTTCTTT

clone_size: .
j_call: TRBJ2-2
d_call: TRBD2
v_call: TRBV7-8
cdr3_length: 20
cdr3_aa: CASSLGRLAGLNYRAGELFF
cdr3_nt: TGTGCCAGCAGCTTAGGCCGACTAGCGGGATTAAACTATCGGGCCGGGGAGCTGTTTTTT

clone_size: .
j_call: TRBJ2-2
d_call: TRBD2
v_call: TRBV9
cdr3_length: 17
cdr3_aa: CASSVVSGGLRSGELFF
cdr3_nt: TGTGCCAGCAGCGTAGTCAGCGGGGGCCTTAGATCCGGGGAGCTGTTTTTT

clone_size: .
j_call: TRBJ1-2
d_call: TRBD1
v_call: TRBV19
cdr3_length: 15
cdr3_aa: CASSMGQTGSYGYTF
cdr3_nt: TGTGCCAGTAGTATGGGACAGACGGGTAGCTATGGCTACACCTTC

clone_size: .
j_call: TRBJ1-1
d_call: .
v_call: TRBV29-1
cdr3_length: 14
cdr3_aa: CSVDFRAQNTEAFF
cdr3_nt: TGCAGCGTTGACTTCCGGGCTCAGAACACTGAAGCTTTCTTT

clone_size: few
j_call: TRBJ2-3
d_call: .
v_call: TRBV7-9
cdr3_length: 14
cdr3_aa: CASSLGRTTDTQYF
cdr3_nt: TGTGCCAGCAGCTTAGGGCGGACCACAGATACGCAGTATTTT

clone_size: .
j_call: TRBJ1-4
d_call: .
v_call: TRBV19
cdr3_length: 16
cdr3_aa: CASMRRGRTTNEKLFF
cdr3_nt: TGTGCCAGTATGCGCCGGGGCCGCACAACTAATGAAAAACTGTTTTTT

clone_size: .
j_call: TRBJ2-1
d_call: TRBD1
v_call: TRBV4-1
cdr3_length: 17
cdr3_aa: CASSPRQGGSLVNEQFF
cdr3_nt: TGCGCCAGCAGCCCCCGACAGGGCGGCAGCTTAGTTAATGAGCAGTTCTTC

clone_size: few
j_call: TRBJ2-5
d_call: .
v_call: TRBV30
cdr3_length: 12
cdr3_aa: CGPDCNQETQYF
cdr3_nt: TGTGGCCCGGACTGCAACCAAGAGACCCAGTACTTC

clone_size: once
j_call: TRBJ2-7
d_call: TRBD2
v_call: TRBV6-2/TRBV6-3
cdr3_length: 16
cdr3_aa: CASSYSIRGGTYEQYF
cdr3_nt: TGTGCCAGCAGTTACTCGATTCGCGGGGGGACCTACGAGCAGTACTTC

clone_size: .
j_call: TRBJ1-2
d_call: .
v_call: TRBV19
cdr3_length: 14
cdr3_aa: CASSSGGANYGYTF
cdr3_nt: TGTGCCAGTAGTTCGGGGGGCGCCAACTATGGCTACACCTTC